The 8 T cell receptor beta chains presented below share a single source sample, sequenced in a study of T cell responses to AZD1222 COVID-19 vaccine. The table came from immunoSEQ multiplex PCR; TCRdb's copy has only in-frame clones and leaves some out. The table has about 92,000 clones, around 90% seen once. Source: peripheral blood, taken on day 0 of AZD1222 vaccination. The source of these receptors is an adult in good health.

The rearrangement uses TRBV29-1 and TRBJ2-1; no clear D gene. The germline V and J ends were trimmed by 1 base and 2 bases, with 9 bases remaining between them. Germline assignment: CDR1 SQVTM and CDR2 ANQGSEA. The CDR3 covers 14 residues. The CDR3 sequence: CSVEGAPAYNEQFF. CDR3 nucleotide sequence: TGCAGCGTTGAAGGGGCTCCGGCCTACAATGAGCAGTTCTTC.

The chain is built from TRBV7-8 and TRBJ2-7; D is tentatively TRBD1 or TRBD2 (5 bases each). The CDR3 has 12 amino acids. Trimming pared 4 bases from V and 6 bases from J, leaving 10 bases between. The V gene's germline CDR1 is SGHVS and CDR2 FQNEAQ. This CDR3 is CASSYTGLEQYF. The CDR3 DNA is TGTGCCAGCAGCTATACGGGGCTCGAGCAGTACTTC.

The count of this clone is one. The chain joins TRBV18 to TRBJ2-1, with 7 nucleotides matching TRBD1. Germline V CDR1 and CDR2: KGHSH, LQKENI. This CDR3 region has 15 residues. With 4 bases clipped from V and 0 bases from J, the junction kept 3 bases outside the gene matches. CDR3 sequence (DNA): TGTGCCAGCTCACTAGACAGGGCCTCCTACAATGAGCAGTTCTTC. It is translated as CASSLDRASYNEQFF.

This clone was detected once. The V call is TRBV24-1, the J call TRBJ1-4; weak D call: TRBD1 (5 bases). Trimming removed 7 bases from V and 6 bases from J, with 11 bases in between. CDR3 length equals 13 residues. The germline gives CDR1 KGHDR, CDR2 SFDVKD. Here the CDR3 DNA reads TGTGCCACCAGCCCTGGGGGGGATGAAAAACTGTTTTTT. Translating it yields CATSPGGDEKLFF.

J is TRBJ1-1 and V is TRBV10-2, with TRBD1 identical over 7 bases. The CDR3 spans 13 residues. Trimming cost V 3 bases and J 4 bases; bases outside gene matches: 2. CDR1 and CDR2 (germline): WSHSY, SAAADI. The CDR3 reads CASSEKGATEAFF. For the CDR3, the DNA is TGCGCCAGCAGTGAAAAGGGGGCCACTGAAGCTTTCTTT.

The chain combines TRBV11-2 with TRBJ2-7; D possibly matches TRBD1 or TRBD2 (5 bases each). Deletions cut 5 bases from V and 2 bases from J, with 13 bases between. Looked up from germline, CDR1 is SGHAT and CDR2 is FQNNGV. The CDR3 runs to 14 residues. CDR3 DNA sequence: TGTGCCAGCAGCCTCGGACTGGGGGCCTACGAGCAGTACTTC. It encodes CASSLGLGAYEQYF.

This chain joins TRBV7-9 and TRBJ2-3; D gene unclear. Germline-derived CDR1 and CDR2 are SEHNR and FQNEAQ (reference sequence). V lost 1 base and J lost 7, with 0 bases in between. The CDR3 loop spans 10 amino acids. The CDR3 bases are TGTGCCAGCAGCTTAGATACGCAGTATTTT. Its protein product is CASSLDTQYF.

Regarding this clone: Distinct nucleotide sequences in the sample also encode this CDR3. The chain links TRBV7-9 to TRBJ1-5; D is undetermined. The germline CDR1 and CDR2 sequences are SEHNR and FQNEAQ (reference sequence). The CDR3 contains 13 residues. Trimming pared 2 bases from V and 2 bases from J, leaving 4 bases between. Written as DNA, the CDR3 is TGTGCCAGCAGCTTATCGGGCAATCAGCCCCAGCATTTT. This gives the protein CASSLSGNQPQHF.